The 32 T cell receptor beta chains reported below all come from one sample, sequenced in a study of post-analysis software for immune sequencing data. Sequencing libraries made from TCR beta cDNA carried unique molecular identifiers. TCRdb called the PCR reads again in MiXCR, with one record for every CDR3 protein. The table has about 680,000 distinct CDR3 sequences, 55% to 60% seen once; the top ten hold roughly 10%. Overall study findings and caveats: The five TRBV segments detected at higher frequency in patients than in controls included TRBV5-6, TRBV5-1 and TRBV20-1.

Their target antigens are unknown. The sample taken for sequencing was blood. The receptors were sampled from a girl aged 2 to 9 with multiple sclerosis.

The gene calls are TRBV7-3 and TRBJ1-1; the D gene is possibly TRBD1 (5 bases). CDR3 length: 13 residues. Germline CDR1 SGHTA, CDR2 FQGTGA. V lost 6 bases, J lost 1 base, and 9 bases lay in between. The CDR3, as DNA: TGTGCCAGCAGTTCCGACAGGAACACTGAAGCTTTCTTT. Translation: CASSSDRNTEAFF.

This chain joins TRBV12-5 and TRBJ2-1, with TRBD2 matching 10 bases. V lost 0 bases, J lost 4 bases, and 6 bases stayed unmatched. The CDR3 has 17 amino acids. Germline assignment: CDR1 LGHNT and CDR2 FRNRAP. CDR3 sequence reads: CASGLVLAGVPYNEQFF. For the CDR3, the DNA is TGTGCTAGTGGTTTGGTCCTAGCGGGAGTTCCTTACAATGAGCAGTTCTTC.

J is TRBJ2-5 and V is TRBV5-8; 8 positions agree with TRBD1. TRBJ2-7 matches the DNA end more closely, so the J call is doubtful. The germline gives CDR1 SGHTS, CDR2 YDEGEE. CDR3 length equals 13 residues. This CDR3 reads CASSWTGLYEQYF. The CDR3 bases are TGTGCCAGCAGCTGGACAGGGCTCTACGAGCAGTACTTC.

This clonotype was detected only a few times. V usage is TRBV6-5 and J usage is TRBJ2-3; 11 bases fit TRBD2. Germline CDR1 reads MNHEY; CDR2 reads SVGAGI. Losses at the gene ends were 5 bases for V and 10 bases for J; bases not matched to a gene: 14. This CDR3 contains 16 residues. CDR3: CASSPSELAGGNAQYF. DNA for the CDR3: TGTGCCAGCAGTCCTAGCGAGCTAGCGGGGGGAAACGCGCAGTATTTT.

The chain has TRBV13 and TRBJ1-1; 7 bases map to TRBD1. With 5 bases clipped from V and 7 bases from J, the junction kept 4 bases outside the gene matches. The length of the CDR3 is 12 residues. Per the germline V gene, CDR1 is PRHDT and CDR2 is FYEKMQ (reference sequence). The CDR3 spells CASSRNRGEAFF. DNA of the CDR3: TGTGCCAGCAGCCGGAACAGGGGTGAAGCTTTCTTT.

The chain employs TRBV10-3 and TRBJ2-7; maybe TRBD2 (5 bases). Trimming shortened V by 4 bases and J by 0 bases, and 10 bases separated the two germline ends. The V gene's germline CDR1 is ENHRY and CDR2 SYGVKD. The CDR3 extends over 14 amino acids. CDR3 sequence (DNA): TGTGCCATCAGTGGGGGAGAGGGCTCCTACGAGCAGTACTTC. The encoded protein is CAISGGEGSYEQYF.

This CDR3 reads CASSSKPVLNEQFF. The CDR3 coding sequence is TGTGCCAGCAGCTCAAAACCCGTACTCAATGAGCAGTTCTTC. The V gene is TRBV7-2, the J gene TRBJ2-1; D remains unclear. CDR1 SGHTA and CDR2 FQGNSA come from the germline V gene. V lost 4 bases and J lost 6, with 13 bases in between. CDR3 length: 14 residues.

In this sample, this clonotype turned up a few times. The chain recombines TRBV6-6 with TRBJ2-1; D is unclear. The germline V gene has CDR1 MNHNY and CDR2 SVGAGI (reference sequence). The V gene lost 5 bases and the J gene lost 5 bases, with 13 bases spanning the gap. There are 14 residues in the CDR3. The CDR3 is CASSQAQQDNEQFF. Written as DNA, the CDR3 is TGTGCCAGCAGTCAAGCCCAACAAGACAATGAGCAGTTCTTC.

This clonotype was seen once. One junction end disagrees with the germline gene, perhaps due to a read error. This chain connects TRBV7-9 to TRBJ2-3; weak D call: TRBD2 (6 bases). The CDR3 extends over 15 amino acids. Germline assignment: CDR1 SEHNR and CDR2 FQNEAQ (reference sequence). The CDR3 bases are TGTACCAGCAGCTTTATGGGAGGAGAAACAGATACGCAGTATTTT. It encodes CTSSFMGGETDTQYF.

V is TRBV11-2 and J is TRBJ2-5, with 10 positions matching TRBD1. Trimming took 5 bases from V and 5 from J; bases not matched to a gene: 8. The germline CDR1 and CDR2 sequences are SGHAT and FQNNGV. The CDR3 consists of 15 residues. The CDR3 protein is CASSIPGQGRETQYF. In DNA form, the CDR3 reads TGTGCCAGCAGCATACCGGGACAGGGGCGTGAGACCCAGTACTTC.

The chain is built from TRBV20-1 and TRBJ2-7, with 8 bases that match TRBD2. In germline, CDR1 is DFQATT, CDR2 SNEGSKA (reference sequence). The CDR3 consists of 13 residues. This chain's CDR3 is CSLERGSSYEQYF. The CDR3 DNA is TGCAGCCTAGAGCGGGGGAGCTCCTACGAGCAGTACTTC.

Only one count was recorded for this clonotype. This sequence joins TRBV20-1 and TRBJ2-1; 9 nucleotides align to TRBD2. V shed 1 base and J 3 bases; nucleotides not matched to a gene: 7. The CDR3 covers 16 residues. Germline CDR1 is DFQATT and CDR2 is SNEGSKA (reference sequence). CDR3 loop: CSARAVSGSGYNEQFF. The CDR3 DNA sequence: TGCAGTGCTAGAGCAGTTAGCGGGAGTGGCTACAATGAGCAGTTCTTC.

The CDR3 reads CASSYHGTGVQAFF. The CDR3 DNA sequence: TGTGCCAGCAGTTATCACGGGACAGGAGTGCAAGCTTTCTTT. The chain recombines TRBV12-3 or TRBV12-4 with TRBJ1-1, with 8 nucleotides matching TRBD1. V lost 4 bases, J lost 9 bases, and 10 bases stayed unmatched. The CDR3 has 14 amino acids.

This clonotype was counted only a few times. The chain employs TRBV5-1 and TRBJ2-1; the D call may be TRBD1 or TRBD2 (5 bases each). The CDR3 sequence is 14 residues long. The ends were cut back, 2 bases at V and 3 bases at J, with 9 bases in the middle. The germline CDR1 and CDR2 sequences are SGHRS and YFSETQ. The CDR3 coding sequence is TGCGCCAGCAGCTTCCGGGACGTCTACAATGAGCAGTTCTTC. It yields the protein CASSFRDVYNEQFF.

The chain uses TRBV7-3 and TRBJ2-1; 11 nucleotides line up with TRBD2. Germline values: CDR1 SGHTA, CDR2 FQGTGA. This CDR3 has 17 amino acids. V lost 1 base, J lost 3 bases, and 5 bases stayed unmatched. The CDR3 DNA sequence: TGTGCCAGCAGCTTAAAGGGAGGACTAGCGGGCTACAATGAGCAGTTCTTC. Protein: CASSLKGGLAGYNEQFF. The full variable domain, in which reference TRBV7-3 and TRBJ2-1 provide the parts outside the CDR3, is GAGVSQTPSNKVTEKGKYVELRCDPISGHTALYWYRQSLGQGPEFLIYFQGTGAADDSGLPNDRFFAVRPEGSVSTLKIQRTERGDSAVYLCASSLKGGLAGYNEQFFGPGTRLTVL.

The chain links TRBV20-1 to TRBJ2-7; D is possibly TRBD1 (5 bases). The CDR3 sequence is 11 residues long. Germline loops: CDR1 DFQATT, CDR2 SNEGSKA (reference sequence). V lost 1 base and J 6 bases, leaving 7 bases between the germline ends. CDR3 sequence reads: CSARVGVEQYF. For the CDR3, the DNA is TGCAGTGCTAGAGTAGGGGTCGAGCAGTACTTC.

This clonotype appeared a single time. The chain uses TRBV12-3 or TRBV12-4 and TRBJ2-7; D not certain. This CDR3 has 13 amino acids. V gave up 2 bases and J gave up 6 bases, with 11 bases separating them. The CDR3 here is CASSLKRYFEQYF. In DNA, the CDR3 is TGTGCCAGCAGTTTAAAGAGATACTTCGAGCAGTACTTC.

The chain employs TRBV12-3 or TRBV12-4 and TRBJ1-2, with a tentative D call TRBD1 (6 bases). This CDR3 has 14 residues. V was clipped by 6 bases and J by 2 bases, with 13 bases between them. CDR3: CASRNRDGNYGYTF. CDR3 in DNA: TGTGCCAGCAGGAACAGGGACGGCAACTATGGCTACACCTTC.

The V call is TRBV6-1, the J call TRBJ2-5; 9 bases line up with TRBD2. V gave up 6 bases and J gave up 5 bases; unmatched junction bases: 13. In germline, CDR1 is MNHNS, CDR2 SASEGT. The CDR3 has 16 residues. CDR3 in amino acids: CASRKTGREGRETQYF. The CDR3 DNA sequence: TGTGCCAGCAGGAAGACCGGGCGGGAGGGTCGCGAGACCCAGTACTTC.

V and J are TRBV10-1 and TRBJ2-5, with 15 positions matching TRBD2. The J call may be incorrect, as the DNA end agrees better with TRBJ2-7. Germline V gene sequence: CDR1 WNHNN, CDR2 SYGVQD (reference sequence). The CDR3 extends over 16 amino acids. The CDR3 DNA sequence: TGCGCCAGCAGTTCAGAGGGACTAGCGGGAGGTGGCGAGCAGTACTTC. Protein: CASSSEGLAGGGEQYF.

CDR3 in amino acids: CASNPLPGQGGGEQFF. The CDR3 bases are TGTGCCAGCAATCCCCTACCGGGACAGGGAGGGGGGGAGCAGTTCTTC. This sequence joins TRBV6-1 and TRBJ2-1; 9 bases match TRBD1. CDR3 length: 16 residues. Per germline, CDR1 MNHNS and CDR2 SASEGT. V was clipped by 7 bases and J by 10 bases; unmatched bases: 17.

The CDR3 coding sequence is TGCGCCAGCAGCTTGGAGAGAAACCCGAATTCACCCCTCCACTTT. This sequence encodes CASSLERNPNSPLHF. The chain carries TRBV5-1 and TRBJ1-6; D is uncertain. Germline CDR1 and CDR2: SGHRS and YFSETQ. Trimming stripped 0 bases from V and 7 bases from J, with 11 bases between. This CDR3 comprises 15 residues. Together with reference TRBV5-1 and TRBJ1-6, the CDR3 gives the full variable domain: KAGVTQTPRYLIKTRGQQVTLSCSPISGHRSVSWYQQTPGQGLQFLFEYFSETQRNKGNFPGRFSGRQFSNSRSEMNVSTLELGDSALYLCASSLERNPNSPLHFGNGTRLTVT.

The chain links TRBV11-2 to TRBJ2-7; 8 positions match TRBD2. The J call may be in error: the DNA end matches TRBJ2-5 better. The CDR3 has 16 residues. Germline CDR1 SGHAT, CDR2 FQNNGV. CDR3 region: CASSLREGLGQETQYF. In DNA, the CDR3 is TGTGCCAGCAGCTTAAGAGAGGGACTAGGACAAGAGACCCAGTACTTC.

V gene TRBV12-3 or TRBV12-4 combines with J gene TRBJ2-3; 8 nucleotides line up with TRBD1. This CDR3 has 11 residues. V was pared by 8 bases and J by 6 bases, with 1 base of the junction left unmatched. The CDR3 spells CASRTGDTQYF. Here the CDR3 DNA reads TGTGCCAGCCGGACAGGGGATACGCAGTATTTT.

There are a few counts of this clonotype. The gene calls are TRBV7-2 and TRBJ2-3; TRBD2 matches 9 bases. The CDR3 has 16 residues. Unmatched junction bases numbered 8, after V lost 5 bases and J lost 2 bases. Germline V gene data show CDR1 as SGHTA and CDR2 as FQGNSA. Written as DNA, the CDR3 is TGTGCCAGCAGCGACATAGCGGGGGCCTCCACAGATACGCAGTATTTT. Its protein is CASSDIAGASTDTQYF.

This clonotype was detected only a few times. The gene calls are TRBV28 and TRBJ2-7, with 7 bases fitting TRBD1. V dropped 8 bases and J dropped 4; count of bases not matched to a gene: 5. CDR1 and CDR2 (germline): MDHEN, SYDVKM. There are 12 residues in the CDR3. The CDR3 DNA sequence: TGTGCCAGCCGGGACAGACTTTACGAGCAGTACTTC. Translating it yields CASRDRLYEQYF.

This clonotype has more than one count but fewer than ten. One junction end disagrees with the germline gene, perhaps due to a read error. This chain links TRBV12-3 or TRBV12-4 with TRBJ1-2; no clear D. The CDR3 is made up of 12 amino acids. As DNA, the CDR3 is TGTGCCAGTAGTTTAAGCAGCTATGGCTACACCTTC. It encodes CASSLSSYGYTF.

This clonotype showed up just a few times. The rearrangement joins TRBV10-3 to TRBJ2-7; D may be TRBD1 or TRBD2 (5 bases each). The CDR3 is 15 amino acids. The V end was cut by 7 bases, the J end by 2 bases, with 18 bases between. CDR1 and CDR2 (germline): ENHRY, SYGVKD. The CDR3 is CAIKRRGDSPYEQYF. The CDR3 nucleotides are TGTGCCATCAAAAGAAGGGGAGATTCGCCCTACGAGCAGTACTTC.

The V gene is TRBV19, the J gene TRBJ2-3; D is uncertain. V dropped 5 bases and J dropped 1 base, with 13 bases sitting between them. This CDR3 comprises 15 residues. Germline V gene data show CDR1 as LNHDA and CDR2 as SQIVND (reference sequence). The CDR3 bases are TGTGCCAGTAGTGTAGGGCAGCCCGGCACAGATACGCAGTATTTT. Protein product: CASSVGQPGTDTQYF.

V is TRBV29-1 and J is TRBJ2-7, with D unresolved. Trimming removed 3 bases at V and 3 bases at J, with 12 bases between. The CDR3 totals 13 residues. Looked up from germline, CDR1 is SQVTM and CDR2 is ANQGSEA. The CDR3 sequence: CSVERPGRYEQYF. CDR3 DNA: TGCAGCGTTGAGAGGCCAGGCCGCTACGAGCAGTACTTC.

The chain combines TRBV10-3 with TRBJ1-2; a possible D gene is TRBD1 (5 bases). Per germline, CDR1 ENHRY and CDR2 SYGVKD. This CDR3 comprises 13 residues. Trimming shortened V by 3 bases and J by 4 bases, and 9 bases separated the two germline ends. The CDR3 DNA is TGTGCCATCAGTGAACCAGGGTCCTATGGCTACACCTTC. Its translation is CAISEPGSYGYTF.

The genes are TRBV7-2 and TRBJ1-1, with D maybe TRBD1 (5 bases). Germline lookup yields CDR1 SGHTA and CDR2 FQGNSA. The CDR3 contains 18 residues. The germline V and J ends were trimmed by 2 bases and 1 base, with 20 bases remaining between them. DNA for the CDR3: TGTGCCAGCAGCTTATTTCTCCGGGCGGCGGGGGGGAACACTGAAGCTTTCTTT. Protein product: CASSLFLRAAGGNTEAFF.